The T cell receptor (beta chain) under discussion was sequenced for a study of esophageal squamous cell carcinoma under preoperative chemotherapy. TCRdb re-called the PCR reads with MiXCR, one entry per CDR3 protein. The sample carries 15,000 to 20,000 distinct CDR3 sequences, just over 45% recorded once. Time point denoted: after preoperative PTX-NDP chemotherapy. The CDR3 spans 15 residues. Trimming took 3 bases from V and 2 from J; bases not matched to a gene: 2. The V gene's germline CDR1 is MNHNS and CDR2 SASEGT. This clonotype was picked up many times. The receptor was isolated from a human donor with esophageal squamous cell carcinoma. The donor label of this sample is uncertain. This chain connects TRBV6-1 to TRBJ2-3; 10 bases line up with TRBD2. The sample was acquired from a patient given preoperative chemotherapy. DNA for the CDR3: TGTGCCAGCAGTGATAGCGGGAGGCCCACAGATACGCAGTATTTT. Its translation is CASSDSGRPTDTQYF.